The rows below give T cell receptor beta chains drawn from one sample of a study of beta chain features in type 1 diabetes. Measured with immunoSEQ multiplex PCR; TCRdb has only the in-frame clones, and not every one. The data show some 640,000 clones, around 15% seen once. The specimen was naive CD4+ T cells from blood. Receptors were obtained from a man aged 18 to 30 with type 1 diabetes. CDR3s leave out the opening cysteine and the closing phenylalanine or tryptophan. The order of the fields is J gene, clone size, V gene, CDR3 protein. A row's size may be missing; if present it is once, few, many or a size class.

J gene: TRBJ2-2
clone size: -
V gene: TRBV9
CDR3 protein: ASGGLGARTGELF

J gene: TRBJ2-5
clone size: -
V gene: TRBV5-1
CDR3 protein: ASSPGQGAETQY

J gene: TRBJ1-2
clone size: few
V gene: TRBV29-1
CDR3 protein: SDLRDRFSNAYGYT

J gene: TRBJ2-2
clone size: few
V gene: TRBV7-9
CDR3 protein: ASSRTSRGELF

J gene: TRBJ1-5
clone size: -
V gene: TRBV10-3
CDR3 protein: AISDRVNQPQH

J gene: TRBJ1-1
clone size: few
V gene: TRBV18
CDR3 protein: ASSPELSMNTEAF

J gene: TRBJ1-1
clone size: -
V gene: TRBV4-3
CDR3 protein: ASSQDTGGVAF

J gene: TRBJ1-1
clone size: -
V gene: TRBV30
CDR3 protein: AWVQGSTEAF

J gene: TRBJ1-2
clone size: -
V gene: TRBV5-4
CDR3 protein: ASSSLRREGYGYT

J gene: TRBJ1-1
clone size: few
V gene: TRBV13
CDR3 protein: ASSPVTTGNTEAF

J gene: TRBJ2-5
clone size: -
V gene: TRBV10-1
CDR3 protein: ASSERRGQSQETQY

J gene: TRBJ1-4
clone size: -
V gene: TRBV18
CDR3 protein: ASSPVKGSTNEKLF

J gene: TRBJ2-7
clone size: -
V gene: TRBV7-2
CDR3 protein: ASSPTGDRQY

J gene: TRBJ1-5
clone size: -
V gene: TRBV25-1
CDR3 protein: ASSGGHLPQH

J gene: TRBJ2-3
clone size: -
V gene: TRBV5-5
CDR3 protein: ASSSMPSRDTQY

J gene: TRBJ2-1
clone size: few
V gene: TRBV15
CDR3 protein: ATSRGETSGGGDEQF

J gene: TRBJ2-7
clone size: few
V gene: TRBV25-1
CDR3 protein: ASSARGTGNNEQY

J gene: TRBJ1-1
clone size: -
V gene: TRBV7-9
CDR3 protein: ASSLADPRSTEAF

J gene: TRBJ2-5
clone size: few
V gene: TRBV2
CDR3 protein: ASKNGGQETQY

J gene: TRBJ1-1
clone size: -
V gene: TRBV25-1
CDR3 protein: ASSEPREAF

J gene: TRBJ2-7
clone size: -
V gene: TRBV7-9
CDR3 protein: ASSPEGRGLDEQY

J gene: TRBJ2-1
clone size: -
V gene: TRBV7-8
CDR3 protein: ASSPYVGKNEQF

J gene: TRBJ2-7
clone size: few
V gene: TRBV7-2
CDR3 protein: ASSLGLAEIYEQY

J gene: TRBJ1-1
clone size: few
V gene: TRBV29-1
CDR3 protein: SVRGNTEAF

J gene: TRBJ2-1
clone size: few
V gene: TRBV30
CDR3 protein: AWSVGLAKNEQF

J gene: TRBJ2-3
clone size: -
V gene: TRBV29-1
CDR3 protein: SAWGTGSTDTQY

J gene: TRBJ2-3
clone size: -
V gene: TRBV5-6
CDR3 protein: ASSALPSTDTQY

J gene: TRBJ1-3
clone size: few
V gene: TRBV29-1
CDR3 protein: SVGSGSGNTIY

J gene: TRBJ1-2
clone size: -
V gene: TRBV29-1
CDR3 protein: SVGEGEARYT

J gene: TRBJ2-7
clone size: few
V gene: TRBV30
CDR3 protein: AWSGGPGAYEQY

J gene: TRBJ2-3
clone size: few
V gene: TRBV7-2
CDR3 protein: ASSFWSVEDTQY

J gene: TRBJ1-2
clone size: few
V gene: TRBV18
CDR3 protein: ASSPGRNYGYT